These 25 T cell receptor beta chains were sequenced from one sample in a study of shared clonotypes between healthy human individuals. Generated by immunoSEQ multiplex PCR, the TCRdb table keeps only in-frame clones and is missing some. The profile covers 1 million to 1.2 million clones, with 60% to 85% appearing a single time and about 0.89% taken by the ten largest. The sample comprised memory CD4+ T cells from PBMCs. The subset: CD45RA-negative fraction. The source of these receptors is a man aged 18-30 years in good health. Some clones in this sample may be carry-over from other donors' samples.

The chain combines TRBV6-1 with TRBJ2-7; D is unclear. V lost 2 bases to trimming and J lost 3 bases, with 2 bases between them. The V gene's germline CDR1 is MNHNS and CDR2 SASEGT. CDR3 length equals 11 residues. The CDR3 nucleotides are TGTGCCAGCAGTGAAAGCTACGAGCAGTACTTC. Encoded protein: CASSESYEQYF.

This rearrangement joins TRBV6-1 to TRBJ2-7; tentatively, D is TRBD2 (6 bases). Germline loops: CDR1 MNHNS, CDR2 SASEGT. The CDR3 length is 13 residues. Trimming stripped 11 bases from V and 6 bases from J, with 20 bases between. CDR3 DNA sequence: TGTGCCGCGAGGCTCGAACTAGCTAGCGAGCAGTACTTC. Protein sequence: CAARLELASEQYF.

This clone was seen more than once but under ten times. CDR3 amino acids: CASSVMTGAGGTGELFF. CDR3 sequence (DNA): TGTGCCAGCAGTGTCATGACCGGGGCCGGGGGCACCGGGGAGCTGTTTTTT. This chain connects TRBV25-1 to TRBJ2-2; D might be TRBD2 (6 bases). With 4 bases removed from V and 4 bases from J, the gap between germline ends came to 19 bases. The length of the CDR3 is 17 residues. CDR1 and CDR2 from the germline V gene are MGHDK and SYGVNS.

A word on this clone: A read error is the likely source, as a far larger clone sits one nucleotide away. Other DNA sequences in this sample translate to the same CDR3. The gene calls are TRBV29-1 and TRBJ1-1; tentative D call: TRBD1 (5 bases). The CDR3 sequence is 14 residues long. CDR1 is SQVTM, CDR2 ANQGSEA, per germline. The V gene lost 4 bases and the J gene lost 2 bases, with 14 bases spanning the gap. The chain's CDR3 is CSVASGASNTEAFF. CDR3 nucleotides: TGCAGCGTTGCCTCCGGGGCGTCAAACACTGAAGCTTTCTTT. Full variable domain (missing parts from reference TRBV29-1 and TRBJ1-1): SAVISQKPSRDICQRGTSLTIQCQVDSQVTMMFWYRQQPGQSLTLIATANQGSEATYESGFVIDKFPISRPNLTFSTLTVSNMSPEDSSIYLCSVASGASNTEAFFGQGTRLTVV.

There are a few counts of this clone. The chain is built from TRBV19 and TRBJ2-7; 12 nucleotides agree with TRBD2. Germline loops: CDR1 LNHDA, CDR2 SQIVND (reference sequence). The junction had 13 bases not matched to a gene; V was cut back by 4 bases and J by 0 bases. This CDR3 region has 19 residues. CDR3 DNA sequence: TGTGCCAGTAGTACAATTTTCGTTCGACTAGCGGGGGACTCCTACGAGCAGTACTTC. Translated: CASSTIFVRLAGDSYEQYF.

The chain employs TRBV28 and TRBJ1-5, with 7 bases matching TRBD1. The germline CDR1 and CDR2 sequences are MDHEN and SYDVKM. V lost 3 bases and J lost 2; bases outside the gene matches: 10. The CDR3 sequence is 17 residues long. The CDR3 DNA reads TGTGCCAGCAGTTTCCTTCCGACGACAGGGCGCAATCAGCCCCAGCATTTT. Translating gives CASSFLPTTGRNQPQHF.

This chain joins TRBV12-5 and TRBJ2-1, with TRBD2 matching 10 bases. Germline V gene sequence: CDR1 LGHNT, CDR2 FRNRAP. J lost 9 bases, V lost 2 bases, and 4 bases had no gene match. This CDR3 has 14 residues. The CDR3 coding sequence is TGTGCTAGTGGTTTGTTAGCGGGAGGCGGTGAGCAGTTCTTC. Translated, it gives CASGLLAGGGEQFF.

The J gene is TRBJ2-1, the V gene TRBV28, with TRBD2 identical over 9 bases. J was trimmed by 7 bases and V by 3 bases; bases with no gene match: 10. Germline CDR1 is MDHEN and CDR2 is SYDVKM. The CDR3 runs 16 residues. The CDR3 DNA sequence: TGTGCCAGCAGTTTTAGGCGCCTAGCGGGACAGAATGAGCAGTTCTTC. Residues: CASSFRRLAGQNEQFF.

The chain couples TRBV28 to TRBJ1-5, with D uncertain. The V gene lost 6 bases and the J gene lost 6 bases, with 9 bases spanning the gap. Germline V gene lookup returns CDR1 MDHEN and CDR2 SYDVKM. This CDR3 region has 12 residues. The CDR3: CASRAVPQPQHF. The CDR3, as DNA: TGTGCCAGCAGGGCCGTCCCTCAGCCCCAGCATTTT.

The J gene is TRBJ2-3, the V gene TRBV28, with a possible D match to TRBD2 (5 bases). In germline, CDR1 is MDHEN, CDR2 SYDVKM. The CDR3 is 14 residues long. The V gene lost 5 bases and the J gene lost 0 bases, with 9 bases spanning the gap. The CDR3, as DNA: TGTGCCAGCAGTCCCGCGGGTAGCACAGATACGCAGTATTTT. This gives the protein CASSPAGSTDTQYF.

The chain uses TRBV7-2 and TRBJ2-1; 7 nucleotides match TRBD1. V lost 6 bases to trimming and J lost 5 bases; unmatched junction nucleotides: 4. The germline V gene encodes CDR1 SGHTA and CDR2 FQGNSA. The length of the CDR3 is 13 residues. The CDR3 sequence: CASRLDRDNEQFF. For the CDR3, the DNA is TGTGCCAGCAGACTCGACAGGGACAATGAGCAGTTCTTC. The entire variable domain, with the rest obtained from reference TRBV7-2 and TRBJ2-1, is as follows: GAGVSQSPSNKVTEKGKDVELRCDPISGHTALYWYRQSLGQGLEFLIYFQGNSAPDKSGLPSDRFSAERTGGSVSTLTIQRTQQEDSAVYLCASRLDRDNEQFFGPGTRLTVL.

The gene calls are TRBV7-6 and TRBJ2-7; TRBD2 matches at 10 bases. CDR3 length equals 13 residues. CDR1 is SGHVS, CDR2 FNYEAQ, per germline. The V gene end was trimmed by 5 bases and the J gene end by 5 bases; junction bases not matched to a gene: 3. CDR3 nucleotides: TGTGCCAGCAGCCCAGCGGGAGGGGACGAGCAGTACTTC. Its protein is CASSPAGGDEQYF. The full variable domain, rest sourced from reference TRBV7-6 and TRBJ2-7, is GAGVSQSPRYKVTKRGQDVALRCDPISGHVSLYWYRQALGQGPEFLTYFNYEAQQDKSGLPNDRFSAERPEGSISTLTIQRTEQRDSAMYRCASSPAGGDEQYFGPGTRLTVT.

The V gene is TRBV13, the J gene TRBJ2-4, with D tentatively TRBD1 or TRBD2 (5 bases each). This CDR3 has 15 residues. Trimming removed 5 bases from V and 5 bases from J, with 16 bases in between. Germline values: CDR1 PRHDT, CDR2 FYEKMQ (reference sequence). CDR3 loop: CASSIHLGVENIQYF. The CDR3 DNA sequence: TGTGCCAGCAGCATCCATTTGGGGGTGGAAAACATTCAGTACTTC.

The V gene is TRBV30, the J gene TRBJ2-3, with D perhaps TRBD2 (5 bases). V shed 2 bases and J shed 5 bases, with 14 bases lying between them. Germline V gene data show CDR1 as GTSNPN and CDR2 as SVGIG (reference sequence). The CDR3 has 14 residues. The CDR3 nucleotides read TGTGCCTGGAGTACCCGGGATAAGTTAGATACGCAGTATTTT. Encoded protein: CAWSTRDKLDTQYF. Looking up the rest from reference TRBV30 and TRBJ2-3 gives the full variable domain: SQTIHQWPATLVQPVGSPLSLECTVEGTSNPNLYWYRQAAGRGLQLLFYSVGIGQISSEVPQNLSASRPQDRQFILSSKKLLLSDSGFYLCAWSTRDKLDTQYFGPGTRLTVL.

The table lists this clone with a few counts. This chain links TRBV10-3 with TRBJ1-5, with 7 bases lining up with TRBD1. Germline CDR1 ENHRY, CDR2 SYGVKD. This CDR3 contains 14 residues. Trimming removed 4 bases from V and 4 bases from J; junction bases left unmatched: 4. In DNA form, the CDR3 reads TGTGCCATCAGTGGGGGGGACAGTAATCAGCCCCAGCATTTT. Protein: CAISGGDSNQPQHF.

This chain's CDR3 is CASSLAAGELFF. DNA of the CDR3: TGTGCCAGCAGCTTAGCAGCCGGGGAGCTGTTTTTT. V and J are TRBV7-6 and TRBJ2-2; D not certain. This CDR3 has 12 amino acids. Germline CDR1 SGHVS, CDR2 FNYEAQ. The germline V and J ends were trimmed by 0 bases and 6 bases, with 2 bases remaining between them.

The genes are TRBV19 and TRBJ1-5; D is unclear. V lost 10 bases and J lost 4, with 5 bases in between. Per the germline V gene, CDR1 is LNHDA and CDR2 is SQIVND (reference sequence). This CDR3 is built from 10 residues. CDR3 in amino acids: CATRNQPQHF. CDR3 in DNA: TGTGCCACCAGGAATCAGCCCCAGCATTTT.

The gene calls are TRBV9 and TRBJ2-5, with 7 bases matching TRBD2. Germline values: CDR1 SGDLS, CDR2 YYNGEE. The junction had 5 bases not matched to a gene; V was cut back by 6 bases and J by 0 bases. The CDR3 spans 14 residues. The CDR3 here is CASTVGGYQETQYF. DNA of the CDR3: TGTGCCAGCACCGTCGGGGGGTACCAAGAGACCCAGTACTTC.

This clone was detected a few times. This sequence joins TRBV28 and TRBJ2-3; D ambiguous. Germline CDR1 is MDHEN and CDR2 is SYDVKM. The CDR3 runs 12 residues. Deletions cut 1 base from V and 9 bases from J, with 8 bases between. CDR3 DNA sequence: TGTGCCAGCAGTTTATACAAGCGCACGCAGTATTTT. This codes for CASSLYKRTQYF.

The rearrangement uses TRBV28 and TRBJ2-7; D may be TRBD2 (6 bases). Germline assignment: CDR1 MDHEN and CDR2 SYDVKM. The CDR3 spans 13 residues. Trimming left V 3 bases short and J 7 bases short, with 13 bases between. The CDR3 region has the DNA TGTGCCAGCAGTTTGGCGGGATTGCGGGAGCAGTACTTC. Its translation: CASSLAGLREQYF.

The V gene is TRBV27, the J gene TRBJ1-5; D remains unclear. From germline, CDR1 is MNHEY and CDR2 SMNVEV (reference sequence). This CDR3 has 10 amino acids. Trimming pared 4 bases from V and 7 bases from J, leaving 2 bases between. This CDR3 is CASSSQPQHF. The CDR3 bases are TGTGCCAGCAGTTCGCAGCCCCAGCATTTT.

The chain links TRBV19 to TRBJ2-7; TRBD1 matches 10 bases. The CDR3 is 15 residues long. The junction had 12 bases not matched to a gene; V was cut back by 6 bases and J by 7 bases. In germline, CDR1 is LNHDA, CDR2 SQIVND (reference sequence). CDR3 in DNA: TGTGCCAGTAGGCCCCGGACAGGGGGACCCGGGGAGCAGTACTTC. Residues: CASRPRTGGPGEQYF. Supplemented by reference TRBV19 and TRBJ2-7, the full variable domain reads DGGITQSPKYLFRKEGQNVTLSCEQNLNHDAMYWYRQDPGQGLRLIYYSQIVNDFQKGDIAEGYSVSREKKESFPLTVTSAQKNPTAFYLCASRPRTGGPGEQYFGPGTRLTVT.

The chain carries TRBV5-1 and TRBJ2-7; possibly TRBD1 or TRBD2 for D (6 bases each). Germline CDR1 is SGHRS and CDR2 is YFSETQ. This CDR3 spans 16 amino acids. The V gene lost 0 bases and the J gene lost 3 bases, with 16 bases spanning the gap. The CDR3 DNA reads as TGCGCCAGCAGCTTGGGACTCGGGGGCTCTCTCTACGAGCAGTACTTC. Translated: CASSLGLGGSLYEQYF.

The chain joins TRBV7-8 to TRBJ2-1, with 7 bases aligning to TRBD1. From germline, CDR1 is SGHVS and CDR2 FQNEAQ. V trimming: 3 bases; J trimming: 0 bases; junction bases outside the gene matches: 2. The CDR3 is 15 amino acids. The CDR3 sequence: CASSFRGSSYNEQFF. CDR3 coding DNA: TGTGCCAGCAGCTTCAGGGGGAGCTCCTACAATGAGCAGTTCTTC.

The gene calls are TRBV7-3 and TRBJ1-1; 9 bases agree with TRBD1. The V gene's germline CDR1 is SGHTA and CDR2 FQGTGA. CDR3 length: 14 amino acids. With V trimmed by 0 bases and J by 6 bases, 2 bases remained unmatched. The CDR3 reads CASSLTGQGAEAFF. As DNA, the CDR3 is TGTGCCAGCAGCTTAACGGGACAGGGTGCTGAAGCTTTCTTT. Based on the CDR3 plus reference TRBV7-3 and TRBJ1-1, the full variable domain is GAGVSQTPSNKVTEKGKYVELRCDPISGHTALYWYRQSLGQGPEFLIYFQGTGAADDSGLPNDRFFAVRPEGSVSTLKIQRTERGDSAVYLCASSLTGQGAEAFFGQGTRLTVV.